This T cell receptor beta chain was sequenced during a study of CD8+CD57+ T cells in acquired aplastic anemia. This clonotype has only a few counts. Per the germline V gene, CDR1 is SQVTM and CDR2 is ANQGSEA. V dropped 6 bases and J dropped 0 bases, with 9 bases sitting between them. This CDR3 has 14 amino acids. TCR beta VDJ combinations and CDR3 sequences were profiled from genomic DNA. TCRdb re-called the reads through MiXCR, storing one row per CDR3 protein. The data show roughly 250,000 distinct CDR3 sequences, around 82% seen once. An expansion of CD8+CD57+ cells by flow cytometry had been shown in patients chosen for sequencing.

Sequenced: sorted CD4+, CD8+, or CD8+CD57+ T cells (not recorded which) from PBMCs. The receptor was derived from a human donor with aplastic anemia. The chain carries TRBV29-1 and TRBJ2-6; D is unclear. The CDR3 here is CSVQTGSGANVLTF. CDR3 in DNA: TGCAGCGTCCAAACGGGCTCTGGGGCCAACGTCCTGACTTTC.